Below, 4 T cell receptor beta chains from the same sample are listed, as sequenced in a study of response to subunit inactivated influenza vaccine. Each CDR3 protein gets one entry after TCRdb re-called the RT-PCR reads with MiXCR. Among just under 550,000 distinct CDR3 sequences listed, around a quarter were seen once. The same sample was also studied in work on T cells expressing NK-cell markers. That report adds: 5'RACE template switching with UMIs produced the TCR beta cDNA.

Sequences were derived from CD4+ T cells sorted from PBMCs, sampled approximately 12 days after vaccination. Receptor source: a man in his fifties who received an inactivated influenza vaccine.

This chain uses TRBV10-3 with TRBJ2-7, with D maybe TRBD2 (5 bases). The CDR3 length is 16 residues. In germline, CDR1 is ENHRY, CDR2 SYGVKD. Trimming left V 0 bases short and J 0 bases short, with 12 bases between. This CDR3 reads CAISESSSGVSYEQYF. CDR3 coding DNA: TGTGCCATCAGTGAGTCCTCCAGCGGAGTCTCCTACGAGCAGTACTTC.

At least ten counts were recorded for this clonotype. The chain joins TRBV5-1 to TRBJ1-1, with 7 bases fitting TRBD1. With 4 bases clipped from V and 5 bases from J, the junction kept 11 bases outside the gene matches. CDR1 is SGHRS, CDR2 YFSETQ, per germline. The CDR3 contains 15 residues. The CDR3: CASSVTQGSGTEAFF. Written as DNA, the CDR3 is TGCGCCAGCAGCGTCACACAGGGGAGTGGGACTGAAGCTTTCTTT.

The chain is built from TRBV12-3 or TRBV12-4 and TRBJ2-2, with a tentative D call TRBD2 (6 bases). The CDR3 has 15 residues. Trimming left V 1 base short and J 1 base short, with 7 bases between. CDR3 sequence reads: CASSLGGENTGELFF. The CDR3 coding sequence is TGTGCCAGCAGTTTAGGGGGGGAGAACACCGGGGAGCTGTTTTTT.

The chain carries TRBV20-1 and TRBJ2-2; D remains ambiguous. CDR3 length equals 11 residues. Germline CDR1 and CDR2: DFQATT and SNEGSKA (reference sequence). Trimming took off 2 bases at V and 2 bases at J, with 0 bases between the two ends. CDR3 in amino acids: CSARNTGELFF. As DNA, the CDR3 is TGCAGTGCTAGAAACACCGGGGAGCTGTTTTTT.